This T cell receptor beta chain stems from a study of Tregs in tolerant kidney transplant recipients. Whole-study findings and limits: Few patients were studied, so findings need validation in larger groups. Biological reproducibility was not directly addressed, but technical replication error appeared minimal. For some patients, primers changed over time, blocking nucleotide-level comparison. Expanding Tregs on activated donor B cells appeared to best identify donor-specific TCRbeta clones.

In regard to this clone: The antigen is unknown.

The nonmyeloablative bone marrow transplants came from related graft donors, with transient mixed chimerism. The table came from immunoSEQ multiplex PCR; TCRdb's copy has only in-frame clones and leaves some out. The sample has about 81,000 clones; about 91% are singletons. This CDR3 is 15 amino acids long. V lost 1 base to trimming and J lost 7 bases; unmatched junction nucleotides: 8. CDR1 and CDR2 from the germline V gene are SGHVS and FQNEAQ. The TCR comes from a human patient who received a combined kidney and bone marrow transplant. Some T cells may originate from the graft donor. The input for sequencing was CD4+ T cells from blood (PBMCs), taken 24 months after the transplant. The chain links TRBV7-8 to TRBJ2-7; 9 nucleotides match TRBD1. CDR3 nucleotide sequence: TGTGCCAGCAGCTTAGACAGGGGGCAGTTTAGGGAGCAGTACTTC. It specifies CASSLDRGQFREQYF.